This T cell receptor (beta chain) was obtained from a study of T cells in Graves' hyperthyroidism and ophthalmopathy. The investigators amplified TCR beta CDR3 regions from RNA transcripts. Initially, a first-round RT-PCR of the TCR CDR3 employed the HTBI primer set. TCRdb recomputed calls from the multiplex PCR reads with MiXCR, one row per CDR3 protein. In the table there are 480,000 or so distinct CDR3 sequences, 35% to 50% of which are singletons. V was clipped by 6 bases and J by 4 bases; unmatched bases: 8. Germline CDR1 is SNHLY and CDR2 is FYNNEI. The CDR3 has 15 amino acids. The sample holds one count of this clonotype.

The sample taken for sequencing was peripheral blood or thyroid tissue (not recorded which). The TCR was taken from an adult woman with Graves' disease, either hyperthyroidism or ophthalmopathy (not recorded which). The gene calls are TRBV2 and TRBJ1-2, with 10 bases that match TRBD1. CDR3 in DNA: TGTGCCAGCAGAAACGGACAGGGGGAAACCTATGGCTACACCTTC. The encoded protein is CASRNGQGETYGYTF.